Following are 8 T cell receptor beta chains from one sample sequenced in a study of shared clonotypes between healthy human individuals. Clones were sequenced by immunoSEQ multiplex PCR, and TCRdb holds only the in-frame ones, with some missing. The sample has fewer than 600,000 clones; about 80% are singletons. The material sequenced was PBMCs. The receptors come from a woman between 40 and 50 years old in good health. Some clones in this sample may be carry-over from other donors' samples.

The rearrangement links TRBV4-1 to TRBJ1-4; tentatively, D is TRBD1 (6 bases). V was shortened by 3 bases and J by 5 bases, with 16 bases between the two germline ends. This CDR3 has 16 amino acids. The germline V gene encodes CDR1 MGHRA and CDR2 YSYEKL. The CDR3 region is CASSHAGRGANEKLFF. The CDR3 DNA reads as TGCGCCAGCAGCCATGCCGGGCGGGGGGCGAATGAAAAACTGTTTTTT.

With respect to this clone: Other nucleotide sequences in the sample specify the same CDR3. DNA of the CDR3: TGTGCCAGCAGTGAAGGGACCTACGAGCAGTACTTC. This translates into CASSEGTYEQYF. This chain uses TRBV28 with TRBJ2-7; no clear D. In germline, CDR1 is MDHEN, CDR2 SYDVKM. CDR3 length: 12 amino acids. Between the trimmed V and J ends, which lost 5 bases and 2 bases, there was a span of 7 bases.

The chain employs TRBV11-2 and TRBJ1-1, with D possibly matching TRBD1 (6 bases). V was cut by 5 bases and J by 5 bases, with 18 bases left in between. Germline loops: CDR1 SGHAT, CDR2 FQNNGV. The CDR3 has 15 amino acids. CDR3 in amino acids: CASSPGGGRGTEAFF. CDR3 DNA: TGTGCCAGCAGCCCAGGAGGGGGAAGAGGGACTGAAGCTTTCTTT.

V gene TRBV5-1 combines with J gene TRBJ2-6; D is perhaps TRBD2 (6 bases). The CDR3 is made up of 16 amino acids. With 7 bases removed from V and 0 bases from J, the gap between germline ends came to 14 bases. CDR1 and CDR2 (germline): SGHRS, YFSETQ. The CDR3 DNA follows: TGCGCCAGCCGTGCAGCGGGCAGCTCTGGGGCCAACGTCCTGACTTTC. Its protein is CASRAAGSSGANVLTF.

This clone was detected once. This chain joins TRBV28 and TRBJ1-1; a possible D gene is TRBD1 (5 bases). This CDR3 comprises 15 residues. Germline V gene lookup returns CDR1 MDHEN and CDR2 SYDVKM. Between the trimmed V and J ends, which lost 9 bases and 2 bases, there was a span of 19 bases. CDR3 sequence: CASRTTGAGNTEAFF. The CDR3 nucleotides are TGTGCCAGTAGAACAACCGGGGCAGGCAACACTGAAGCTTTCTTT.

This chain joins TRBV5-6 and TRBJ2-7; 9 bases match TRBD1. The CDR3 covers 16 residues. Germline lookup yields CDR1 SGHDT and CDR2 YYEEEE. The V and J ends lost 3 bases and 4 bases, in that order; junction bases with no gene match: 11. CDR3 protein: CASSSDSGTGFYEQYF. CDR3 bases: TGTGCCAGCAGCTCTGATTCCGGGACAGGGTTTTACGAGCAGTACTTC.

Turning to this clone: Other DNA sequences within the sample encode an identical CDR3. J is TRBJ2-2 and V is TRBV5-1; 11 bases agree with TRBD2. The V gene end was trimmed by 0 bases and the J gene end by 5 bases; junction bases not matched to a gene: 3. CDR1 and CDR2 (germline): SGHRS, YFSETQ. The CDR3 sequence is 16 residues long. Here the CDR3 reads CASSLGLAGGTGELFF. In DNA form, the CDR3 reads TGCGCCAGCAGCTTGGGGCTAGCGGGAGGAACCGGGGAGCTGTTTTTT.

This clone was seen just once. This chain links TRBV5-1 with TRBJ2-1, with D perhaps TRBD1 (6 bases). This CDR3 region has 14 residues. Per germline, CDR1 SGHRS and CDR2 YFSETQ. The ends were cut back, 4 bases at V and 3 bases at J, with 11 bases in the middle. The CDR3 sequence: CASSPRTDYNEQFF. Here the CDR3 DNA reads TGCGCCAGCAGCCCAAGGACAGACTACAATGAGCAGTTCTTC.